The 13 T cell receptor beta chains listed next were all sequenced from one sample in a study of OX40 agonist ivuxolimab in advanced cancers. Sequenced by immunoSEQ multiplex PCR; TCRdb stores in-frame clones only, minus some. The table shows more than 55,000 clones, with more than 75% occurring only once. Sequenced here: CD4+ or CD8+ T cells sorted from blood, sampled in a trial of the OX40 agonist ivuxolimab. The receptors come from an adult with an advanced solid tumor such as melanoma, head and neck, liver or kidney cancer.

V gene TRBV7-9 combines with J gene TRBJ2-7; TRBD1 might be the D (5 bases). Per germline, CDR1 SEHNR and CDR2 FQNEAQ (reference sequence). Trimming shortened V by 5 bases and J by 0 bases, and 11 bases separated the two germline ends. The CDR3 is made up of 14 amino acids. Here the CDR3 DNA reads TGTGCCAGCAGCAAACAGGAAAGCTCCTACGAGCAGTACTTC. It specifies CASSKQESSYEQYF.

The chain combines TRBV30 with TRBJ1-4, with D perhaps TRBD1 (5 bases). Germline V gene sequence: CDR1 GTSNPN, CDR2 SVGIG (reference sequence). The germline V and J ends were trimmed by 3 bases and 6 bases, with 11 bases remaining between them. This CDR3 region has 13 residues. The CDR3 DNA reads as TGTGCCTGGAGGAGAGGGGCCGATGAAAAACTGTTTTTT. It specifies CAWRRGADEKLFF.

The chain joins TRBV30 to TRBJ1-5; maybe TRBD1 (5 bases). Between the trimmed V and J ends, which lost 1 base and 1 base, there was a span of 11 bases. This CDR3 contains 15 residues. CDR1 is GTSNPN, CDR2 SVGIG, per germline (reference sequence). The CDR3 nucleotides read TGTGCCTGGAGTGGGTCAGGGAGAAGCAATCAGCCCCAGCATTTT. Its translation: CAWSGSGRSNQPQHF.

The rearrangement joins TRBV19 to TRBJ1-1, with 7 bases that match TRBD1. Germline CDR1 reads LNHDA; CDR2 reads SQIVND (reference sequence). Losses at the gene ends were 7 bases for V and 5 bases for J; bases not matched to a gene: 4. The length of the CDR3 is 12 residues. The chain's CDR3 is CASKTGSTEAFF. The DNA for the CDR3 is TGTGCCAGTAAGACAGGGAGTACTGAAGCTTTCTTT.

This chain links TRBV2 with TRBJ2-5, with D possibly being TRBD1 (5 bases). With the DNA end fitting TRBJ2-7 better, the J assignment may be wrong. This CDR3 comprises 13 residues. The germline gives CDR1 SNHLY, CDR2 FYNNEI. CDR3 coding DNA: TGTGCCAGCAGTCTCGACAGATTCTACGAGCAGTACTTC. It specifies CASSLDRFYEQYF.

The chain links TRBV11-3 to TRBJ2-3, with 10 nucleotides matching TRBD2. This CDR3 spans 17 amino acids. Germline loops: CDR1 SGHNT, CDR2 YENEEA. The junction had 6 bases not matched to a gene; V was cut back by 2 bases and J by 1 base. This CDR3 reads CASSLWVGTSGTDTQYF. Written as DNA, the CDR3 is TGTGCCAGCAGCTTATGGGTTGGGACTAGCGGCACAGATACGCAGTATTTT.

The gene calls are TRBV7-8 and TRBJ1-2; the match to TRBD1 covers 8 bases. Trimming took 5 bases from V and 2 from J; bases not matched to a gene: 4. Germline loops: CDR1 SGHVS, CDR2 FQNEAQ. The CDR3 consists of 14 residues. The CDR3 protein is CASSPWTGNYGYTF. The CDR3 nucleotides read TGTGCCAGCAGCCCCTGGACAGGGAACTATGGCTACACCTTC.

V gene TRBV7-2 combines with J gene TRBJ2-7; TRBD1 matches 7 bases. The CDR3 loop spans 15 amino acids. CDR1 and CDR2 from the germline V gene are SGHTA and FQGNSA. J lost 0 bases, V lost 2 bases, and 4 bases had no gene match. CDR3 amino acids: CASSLTGASSYEQYF. The DNA of the CDR3 is TGTGCCAGCAGCTTAACAGGGGCTAGCTCCTACGAGCAGTACTTC.

The chain is built from TRBV27 and TRBJ2-7; D not resolved. The CDR3 loop spans 17 amino acids. Germline V lookup: CDR1 MNHEY, CDR2 SMNVEV (reference sequence). Trimming removed 6 bases from V and 3 bases from J, with 24 bases in between. The CDR3 nucleotides read TGTGCCAGCAGCCAGACCCCCGGGTTTCGACCGGTCTACGAGCAGTACTTC. Translated: CASSQTPGFRPVYEQYF.

The rearrangement links TRBV30 to TRBJ1-4, with D perhaps matching TRBD1 (5 bases). The CDR3 contains 15 residues. Looked up from germline, CDR1 is GTSNPN and CDR2 is SVGIG (reference sequence). V dropped 2 bases and J dropped 0 bases, with 10 bases sitting between them. The CDR3 bases are TGTGCCTGGAGTAAGGGGTTCTCAACTAATGAAAAACTGTTTTTT. Translation gives CAWSKGFSTNEKLFF.

This sequence joins TRBV19 and TRBJ1-1, with TRBD1 as a possible D gene (5 bases). Germline CDR1 reads LNHDA; CDR2 reads SQIVND (reference sequence). Trimming stripped 8 bases from V and 6 bases from J, with 25 bases between. The CDR3 is 16 amino acids. As DNA, the CDR3 is TGTGCCAGTGGGCGGGGGACTCGGGACGGTTCCGCTGAAGCTTTCTTT. This translates into CASGRGTRDGSAEAFF.

This clone was picked up a small number of times. This sequence joins TRBV5-1 and TRBJ1-2; tentatively, D is TRBD1 (6 bases). The CDR3 loop spans 20 amino acids. Germline CDR1 is SGHRS and CDR2 is YFSETQ. The ends were cut back, 6 bases at V and 4 bases at J, with 34 bases in the middle. This CDR3 reads CASKGGGTPLSSEFIYGYTF. CDR3 in DNA: TGCGCCAGCAAAGGAGGGGGGACGCCTTTATCATCCGAGTTTATCTATGGCTACACCTTC.

This clone was detected many times. The CDR3 is CASSQDNRPTEAFF. DNA of the CDR3: TGCGCCAGCAGCCAAGATAACAGGCCCACTGAAGCTTTCTTT. The chain is built from TRBV4-3 and TRBJ1-1; TRBD1 is a possible D gene (5 bases). CDR1 is LGHNA, CDR2 YSLEER, per germline. The CDR3 contains 14 residues. V dropped 0 bases and J dropped 4 bases, with 9 bases sitting between them.